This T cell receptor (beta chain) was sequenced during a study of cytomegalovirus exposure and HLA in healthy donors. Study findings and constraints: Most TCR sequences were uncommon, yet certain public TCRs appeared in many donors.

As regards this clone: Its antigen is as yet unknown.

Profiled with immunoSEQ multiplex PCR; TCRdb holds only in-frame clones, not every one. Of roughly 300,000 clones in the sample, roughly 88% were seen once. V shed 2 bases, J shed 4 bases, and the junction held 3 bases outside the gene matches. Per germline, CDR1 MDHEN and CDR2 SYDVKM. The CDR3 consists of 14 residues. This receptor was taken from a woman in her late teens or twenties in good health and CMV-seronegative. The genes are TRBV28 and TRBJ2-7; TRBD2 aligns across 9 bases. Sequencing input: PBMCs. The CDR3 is CASSLPSGEYEQYF. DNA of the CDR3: TGTGCCAGCAGTTTACCTAGCGGGGAGTACGAGCAGTACTTC.